This record concerns one T cell receptor (beta chain) sequence. This sample is part of a study of shared clonotypes between healthy human individuals. All donors were healthy HIV-negative adults lacking recent acute infections or vaccinations. The unsorted samples had tens of millions of PBMCs used for genomic DNA. Sequenced by immunoSEQ multiplex PCR; TCRdb stores in-frame clones only, minus some. The top ten clones hold about 12% of a sample with around 500,000 clones, 81% of them seen once. This CDR3 has 16 residues. Trimming shortened V by 4 bases and J by 2 bases, and 14 bases separated the two germline ends. CDR1 is MNHNY and CDR2 is SVGAGI in the germline V gene (reference sequence).

V gene TRBV6-6 combines with J gene TRBJ2-2, with D possibly being TRBD2 (6 bases). Sequenced input: PBMCs. The TCR sequence derives from a woman in her forties in good health. Some clones in this sample may be carry-over from other donors' samples. CDR3 sequence: CASSWPWDSNTGELFF. CDR3 DNA: TGTGCCAGCAGTTGGCCTTGGGACTCAAACACCGGGGAGCTGTTTTTT.